Listed here is a single TCR beta chain. V lost 0 bases to trimming and J lost 8 bases, with 13 bases between them. Germline CDR1 and CDR2: MNHEY and SVGAGI. This CDR3 is built from 14 residues. Adults between roughly 18 and 95 years of age took part from fewer than 30 US areas. These data belong to a study of blood T cell repertoires in COVID-19. Study background: From T cells, B-cell-depleted T cells, or PBMCs came the material, which was cDNA or gDNA.

Authors' data handling: Researchers report that nucleated cell counts were estimated from reference gene primer amplification. Clones were sequenced by immunoSEQ multiplex PCR, and TCRdb holds only the in-frame ones, with some missing. D and trimming come from the DNA, and the V and J calls and clone size come from that table. Of 200,000 to 250,000 clones listed, about 87% are singletons. The chain employs TRBV6-5 and TRBJ1-2; D remains ambiguous. The source material was PBMCs or T cells enriched from blood (not recorded which). The TCR originated in a woman in her twenties or thirties who had been exposed to COVID-19. In nucleotides, the CDR3 is TGTGCCAGCAGTTACTCGGAGGTCTCCAAGGGCTACACCTTC. Translation gives CASSYSEVSKGYTF.